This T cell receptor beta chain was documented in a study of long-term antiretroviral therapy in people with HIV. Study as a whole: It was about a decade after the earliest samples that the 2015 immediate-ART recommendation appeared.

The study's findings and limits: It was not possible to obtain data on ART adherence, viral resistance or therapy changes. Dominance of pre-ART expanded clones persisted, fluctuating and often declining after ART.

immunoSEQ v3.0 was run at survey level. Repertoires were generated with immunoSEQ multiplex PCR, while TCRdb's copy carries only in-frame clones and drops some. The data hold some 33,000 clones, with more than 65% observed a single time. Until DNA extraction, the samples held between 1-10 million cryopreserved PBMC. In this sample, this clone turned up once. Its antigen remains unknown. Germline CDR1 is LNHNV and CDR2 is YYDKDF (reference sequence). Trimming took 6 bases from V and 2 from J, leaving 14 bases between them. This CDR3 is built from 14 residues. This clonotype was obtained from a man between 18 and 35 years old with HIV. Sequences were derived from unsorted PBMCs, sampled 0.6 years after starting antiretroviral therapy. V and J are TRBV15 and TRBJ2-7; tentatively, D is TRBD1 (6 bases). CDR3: CATSRTATTYEQYF. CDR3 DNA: TGTGCCACCAGTCGGACAGCCACTACCTACGAGCAGTACTTC. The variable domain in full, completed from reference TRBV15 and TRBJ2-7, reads DAMVIQNPRYQVTQFGKPVTLSCSQTLNHNVMYWYQQKSSQAPKLLFHYYDKDFNNEADTPDNFQSRRPNTSFCFLDIRSPGLGDTAMYLCATSRTATTYEQYFGPGTRLTVT.